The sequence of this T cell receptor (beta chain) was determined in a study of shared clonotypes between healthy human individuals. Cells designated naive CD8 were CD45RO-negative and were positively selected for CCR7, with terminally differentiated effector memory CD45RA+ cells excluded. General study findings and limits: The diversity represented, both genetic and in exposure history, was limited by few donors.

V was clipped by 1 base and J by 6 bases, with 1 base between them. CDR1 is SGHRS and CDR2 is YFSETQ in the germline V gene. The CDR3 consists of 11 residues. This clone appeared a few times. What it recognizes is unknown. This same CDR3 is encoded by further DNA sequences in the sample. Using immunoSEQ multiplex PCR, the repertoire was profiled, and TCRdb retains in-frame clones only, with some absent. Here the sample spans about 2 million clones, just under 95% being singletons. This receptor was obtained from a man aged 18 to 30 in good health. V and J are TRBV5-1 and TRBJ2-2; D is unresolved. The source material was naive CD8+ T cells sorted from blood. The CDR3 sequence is CASSLSGELFF. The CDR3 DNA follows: TGCGCCAGCAGCTTGTCCGGGGAGCTGTTTTTT.